Presented here are 11 T cell receptor beta chains from one specimen sequenced in a study of control samples from healthy donors and cancer patients. Assay used: immunoSEQ multiplex PCR; TCRdb lists only in-frame clones, some missing. In the table there are roughly 98,000 clones, 80% to 95% of which are singletons. The sample comprised blood. The source of these receptors is a man aged 18 to 29 in good health.

The rearrangement links TRBV27 to TRBJ2-3; perhaps TRBD2 as D (6 bases). This CDR3 region has 19 residues. Germline V CDR1 and CDR2: MNHEY, SMNVEV (reference sequence). Trimming cost V 2 bases and J 6 bases, with 27 bases left between them. The CDR3, as DNA: TGTGCCAGCAGTTTAAGTTTGACGGTAGCGGCCCTTCGGTCCGATACGCAGTATTTT. Encoded protein: CASSLSLTVAALRSDTQYF.

The chain uses TRBV5-6 and TRBJ2-7, with D possibly matching TRBD2 (5 bases). V was trimmed by 7 bases and J by 3 bases, leaving 17 bases between them. This CDR3 has 14 amino acids. Germline CDR1 SGHDT, CDR2 YYEEEE. The CDR3 region has the DNA TGTGCCAGCGGCGGACTTAACCCGGGCTACGAGCAGTACTTC. Its translation is CASGGLNPGYEQYF.

The chain links TRBV9 to TRBJ2-1; TRBD2 agrees at 12 bases. This CDR3 is 21 amino acids long. The trim removed 4 bases at V and 1 base at J, leaving 18 bases unmatched. The germline V gene encodes CDR1 SGDLS and CDR2 YYNGEE. In DNA form, the CDR3 reads TGTGCCAGCAGCCCCCGTGGGAGGGCTAGCGGGAGGGTTAGGTCCTACAATGAGCAGTTCTTC. It yields the protein CASSPRGRASGRVRSYNEQFF.

V and J are TRBV4-1 and TRBJ1-4; D unresolved. Germline lookup yields CDR1 MGHRA and CDR2 YSYEKL. The V and J ends lost 1 base and 8 bases respectively, with 14 bases between them. There are 15 residues in the CDR3. The CDR3 protein is CASSQVILTREKLFF. In DNA form, the CDR3 reads TGCGCCAGCAGCCAAGTAATTCTTACCAGAGAAAAACTGTTTTTT.

This chain's CDR3 is CASSTGTGVLMPYF. The CDR3 DNA sequence: TGTGCCAGCAGTACCGGGACAGGGGTCCTCATGCCGTACTTC. The J gene is TRBJ2-7, the V gene TRBV2, with 10 bases fitting TRBD1. The CDR3 covers 14 residues. CDR1 and CDR2 (germline): SNHLY, FYNNEI. V lost 5 bases to trimming and J lost 12 bases; unmatched junction nucleotides: 13.

V usage is TRBV27 and J usage is TRBJ1-1, with D perhaps TRBD1 (6 bases). The germline V gene has CDR1 MNHEY and CDR2 SMNVEV (reference sequence). CDR3 length equals 12 residues. V lost 6 bases, J lost 7 bases, and 12 bases lay in between. The CDR3 DNA is TGTGCCAGCAGAGGGGGTGTCGGTGAAGCTTTCTTT. This translates into CASRGGVGEAFF.

The chain links TRBV27 to TRBJ1-5; D is uncertain. The CDR3 runs to 15 residues. V was pared by 6 bases and J by 2 bases, with 14 bases between. Per the germline V gene, CDR1 is MNHEY and CDR2 is SMNVEV (reference sequence). The CDR3, as DNA: TGTGCCAGCAGGAAGACCGGGGTTGGCAATCAGCCCCAGCATTTT. Translating it yields CASRKTGVGNQPQHF.

CDR3 sequence (DNA): TGTGCCAGCTCAGGACAGCTTACCTACGAGCAGTACTTC. Translation: CASSGQLTYEQYF. The rearrangement links TRBV18 to TRBJ2-7, with D maybe TRBD1 (6 bases). This CDR3 region has 13 residues. V lost 5 bases and J 2 bases, leaving 10 bases between the germline ends. Germline V gene data show CDR1 as KGHSH and CDR2 as LQKENI.

The chain joins TRBV15 to TRBJ2-2, with D possibly matching TRBD2 (5 bases). This CDR3 has 16 amino acids. CDR1 and CDR2 (germline): LNHNV, YYDKDF (reference sequence). Trimming stripped 8 bases from V and 3 bases from J, with 19 bases between. The CDR3: CATRAAGRMYTGELFF. In DNA form, the CDR3 reads TGTGCCACCCGAGCGGCAGGTAGAATGTACACCGGGGAGCTGTTTTTT.

V and J are TRBV5-8 and TRBJ2-5, with TRBD2 identical over 10 bases. This CDR3 has 17 residues. Trimming cost V 3 bases and J 4 bases; bases outside gene matches: 12. Germline CDR1 is SGHTS and CDR2 is YDEGEE. CDR3 nucleotides: TGTGCCAGCAGCTCTGGTGGCACTAGCGGGGCGGGAGAGACCCAGTACTTC. It translates to CASSSGGTSGAGETQYF. The full variable domain, in which reference TRBV5-8 and TRBJ2-5 provide the parts outside the CDR3, is EAGVTQSPTHLIKTRGQQATLRCSPISGHTSVYWYQQALGLGLQFLLWYDEGEERNRGNFPPRFSGRQFPNYSSELNVNALELEDSALYLCASSSGGTSGAGETQYFGPGTRLLVL.

This clone has a single count. CDR3: CASSSPISTGGSSEAFF. DNA for the CDR3: TGTGCCAGCAGCTCCCCCATATCGACAGGGGGCTCCTCTGAAGCTTTCTTT. The genes are TRBV7-8 and TRBJ1-1; 10 bases fit TRBD1. Germline CDR1 and CDR2: SGHVS and FQNEAQ. With 4 bases clipped from V and 6 bases from J, the junction kept 14 bases outside the gene matches. The CDR3 is 17 residues long.